This paragraph reports one TCR beta chain. With survey level as its setting, the immunoSEQ assay was v3.0. This table comes from immunoSEQ multiplex PCR, and its TCRdb copy is limited to in-frame clones, with some not included. Of 20,000 to 30,000 clones in the sample, roughly four fifths were seen once. The data stem from a study of long-term antiretroviral therapy in people with HIV. There were no participants with HIV treated outside the United States. Germline-derived CDR1 and CDR2 are MDHEN and SYDVKM. V was shortened by 3 bases and J by 0 bases, with 17 bases between the two germline ends. The CDR3 totals 17 residues.

The receptor comes from a man over 45 with HIV. Sequenced here: unsorted PBMCs, sampled 0.4 years after starting antiretroviral therapy. The V call is TRBV28, the J call TRBJ1-1; D is possibly TRBD1 (6 bases). The CDR3: CASSLRGGDPMNTEAFF. CDR3 DNA sequence: TGTGCCAGCAGTTTGAGGGGGGGGGACCCTATGAACACTGAAGCTTTCTTT.